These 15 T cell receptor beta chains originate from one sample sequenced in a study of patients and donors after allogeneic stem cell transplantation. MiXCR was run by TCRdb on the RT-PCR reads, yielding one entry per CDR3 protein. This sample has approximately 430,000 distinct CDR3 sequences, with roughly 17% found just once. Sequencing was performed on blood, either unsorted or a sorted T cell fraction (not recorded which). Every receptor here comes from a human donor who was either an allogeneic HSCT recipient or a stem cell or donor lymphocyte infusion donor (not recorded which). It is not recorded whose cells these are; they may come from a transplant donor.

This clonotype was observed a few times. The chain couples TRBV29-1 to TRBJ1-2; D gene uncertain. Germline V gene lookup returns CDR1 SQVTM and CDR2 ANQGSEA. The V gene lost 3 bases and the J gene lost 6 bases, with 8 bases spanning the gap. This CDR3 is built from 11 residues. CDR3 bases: TGCAGCGTTGAGTCGGTTCATGGCTACACCTTC. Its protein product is CSVESVHGYTF.

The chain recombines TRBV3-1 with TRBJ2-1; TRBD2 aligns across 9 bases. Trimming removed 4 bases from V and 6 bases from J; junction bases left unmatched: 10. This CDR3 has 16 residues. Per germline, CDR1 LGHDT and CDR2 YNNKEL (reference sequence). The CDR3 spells CASSRQSGGPSNEQFF. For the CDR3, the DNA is TGTGCCAGCAGCCGACAAAGCGGGGGGCCGAGCAATGAGCAGTTCTTC.

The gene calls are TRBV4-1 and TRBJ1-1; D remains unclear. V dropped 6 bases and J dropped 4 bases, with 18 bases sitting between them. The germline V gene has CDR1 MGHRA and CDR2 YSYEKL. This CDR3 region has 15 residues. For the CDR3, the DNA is TGCGCCAGCAGACCTCTCTTGACCCGGGGCACTGAAGCTTTCTTT. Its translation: CASRPLLTRGTEAFF.

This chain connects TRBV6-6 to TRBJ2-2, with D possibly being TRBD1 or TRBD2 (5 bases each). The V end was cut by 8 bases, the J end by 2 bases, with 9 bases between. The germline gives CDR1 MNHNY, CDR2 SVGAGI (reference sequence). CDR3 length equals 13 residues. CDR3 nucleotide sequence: TGTGCCAGCTGGGGGTCAAACACCGGGGAGCTGTTTTTT. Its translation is CASWGSNTGELFF.

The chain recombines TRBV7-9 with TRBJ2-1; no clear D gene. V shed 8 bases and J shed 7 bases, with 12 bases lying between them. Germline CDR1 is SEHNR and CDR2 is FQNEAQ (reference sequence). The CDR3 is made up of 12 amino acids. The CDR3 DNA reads TGTGCCAGCCCAGACAAATATAATGAGCAGTTCTTC. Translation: CASPDKYNEQFF.

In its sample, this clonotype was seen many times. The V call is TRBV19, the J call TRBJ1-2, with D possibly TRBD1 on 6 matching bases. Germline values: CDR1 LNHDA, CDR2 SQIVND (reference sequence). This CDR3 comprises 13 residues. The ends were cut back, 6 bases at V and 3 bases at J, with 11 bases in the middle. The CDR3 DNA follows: TGTGCCAGTAGCACGGACAGTTACTATGGCTACACCTTC. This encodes CASSTDSYYGYTF.

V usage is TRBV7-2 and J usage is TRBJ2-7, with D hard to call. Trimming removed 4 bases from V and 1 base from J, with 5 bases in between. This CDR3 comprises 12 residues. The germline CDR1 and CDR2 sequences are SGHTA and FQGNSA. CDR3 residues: CASSWQSYEQYF. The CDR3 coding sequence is TGTGCCAGCAGCTGGCAGTCCTACGAGCAGTACTTC. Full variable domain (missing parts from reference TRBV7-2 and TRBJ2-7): GAGVSQSPSNKVTEKGKDVELRCDPISGHTALYWYRQSLGQGLEFLIYFQGNSAPDKSGLPSDRFSAERTGGSVSTLTIQRTQQEDSAVYLCASSWQSYEQYFGPGTRLTVT.

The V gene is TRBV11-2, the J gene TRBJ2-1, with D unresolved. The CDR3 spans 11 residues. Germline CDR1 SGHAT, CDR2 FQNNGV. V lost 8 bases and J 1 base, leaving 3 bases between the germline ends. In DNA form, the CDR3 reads TGTGCCAGCCGATCCTACAATGAGCAGTTCTTC. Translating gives CASRSYNEQFF.

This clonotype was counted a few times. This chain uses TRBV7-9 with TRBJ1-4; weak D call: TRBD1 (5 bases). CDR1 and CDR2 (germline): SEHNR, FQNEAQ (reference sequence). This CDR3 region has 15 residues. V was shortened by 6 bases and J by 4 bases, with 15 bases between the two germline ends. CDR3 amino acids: CASRITTVHNEKLFF. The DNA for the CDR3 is TGTGCCAGCAGAATAACGACAGTCCATAATGAAAAACTGTTTTTT.

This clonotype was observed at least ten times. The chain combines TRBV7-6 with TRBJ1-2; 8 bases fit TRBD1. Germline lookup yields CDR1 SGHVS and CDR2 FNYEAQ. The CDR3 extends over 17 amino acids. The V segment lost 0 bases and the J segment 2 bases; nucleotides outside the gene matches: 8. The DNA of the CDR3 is TGTGCCAGCAGCTTAGCCCGACAGGGGAAGGTGAACTATGGCTACACCTTC. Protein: CASSLARQGKVNYGYTF. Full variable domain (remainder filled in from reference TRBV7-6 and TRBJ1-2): GAGVSQSPRYKVTKRGQDVALRCDPISGHVSLYWYRQALGQGPEFLTYFNYEAQQDKSGLPNDRFSAERPEGSISTLTIQRTEQRDSAMYRCASSLARQGKVNYGYTFGSGTRLTVV.

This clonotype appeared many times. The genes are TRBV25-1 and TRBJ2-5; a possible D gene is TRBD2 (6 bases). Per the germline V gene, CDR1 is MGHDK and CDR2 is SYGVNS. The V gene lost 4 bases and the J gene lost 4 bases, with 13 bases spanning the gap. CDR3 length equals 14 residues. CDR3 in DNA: TGTGCCAGCAGTGTAGGAGGGAATCGAGAGACCCAGTACTTC. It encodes CASSVGGNRETQYF.

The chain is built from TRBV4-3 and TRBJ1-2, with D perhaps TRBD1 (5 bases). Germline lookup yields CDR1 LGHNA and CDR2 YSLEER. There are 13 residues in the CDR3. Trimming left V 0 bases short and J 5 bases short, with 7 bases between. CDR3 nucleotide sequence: TGCGCCAGCAGCCAAGAGGGGGGGTATGGCTACACCTTC. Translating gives CASSQEGGYGYTF.

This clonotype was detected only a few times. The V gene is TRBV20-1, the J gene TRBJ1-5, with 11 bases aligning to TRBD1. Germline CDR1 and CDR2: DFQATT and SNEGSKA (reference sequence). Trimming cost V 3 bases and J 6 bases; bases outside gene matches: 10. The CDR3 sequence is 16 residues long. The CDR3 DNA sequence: TGCAGTGCTAGTGGACCGGGACAGGGGGGTTTTCAGCCCCAGCATTTT. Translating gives CSASGPGQGGFQPQHF.

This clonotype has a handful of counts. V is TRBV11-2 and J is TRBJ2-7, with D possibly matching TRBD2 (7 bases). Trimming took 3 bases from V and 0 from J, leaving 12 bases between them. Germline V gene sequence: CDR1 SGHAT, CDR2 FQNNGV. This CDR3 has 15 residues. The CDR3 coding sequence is TGTGCCAGCAGCTTTGCGCGGGGGCACTCCTACGAGCAGTACTTC. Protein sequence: CASSFARGHSYEQYF.

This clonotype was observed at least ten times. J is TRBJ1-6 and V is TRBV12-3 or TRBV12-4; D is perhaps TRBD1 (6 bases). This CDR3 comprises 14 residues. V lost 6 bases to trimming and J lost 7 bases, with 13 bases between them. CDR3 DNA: TGTGCCAGCAGACTCCGGGACAAGAATTCACCCCTCCACTTT. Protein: CASRLRDKNSPLHF.